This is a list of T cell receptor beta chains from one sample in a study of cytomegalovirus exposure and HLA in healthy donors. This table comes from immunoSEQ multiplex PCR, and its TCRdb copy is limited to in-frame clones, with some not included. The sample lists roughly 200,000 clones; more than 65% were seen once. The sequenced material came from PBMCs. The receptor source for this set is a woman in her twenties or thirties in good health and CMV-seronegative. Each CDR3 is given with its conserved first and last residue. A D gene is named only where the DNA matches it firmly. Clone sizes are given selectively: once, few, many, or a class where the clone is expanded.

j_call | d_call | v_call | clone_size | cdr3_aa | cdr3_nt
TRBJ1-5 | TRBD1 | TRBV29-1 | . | CSVQGASNQPQHF | TGCAGCGTTCAGGGGGCAAGCAATCAGCCCCAGCATTTT
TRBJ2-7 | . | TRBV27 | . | CASRIEAPEQYF | TGTGCCAGCAGGATAGAAGCTCCCGAGCAGTACTTC
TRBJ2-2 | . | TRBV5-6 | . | CASSFPTNTGELFF | TGTGCCAGCAGCTTTCCAACGAACACCGGGGAGCTGTTTTTT
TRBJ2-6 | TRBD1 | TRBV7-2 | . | CASSQGQHSGANVLTF | TGTGCCAGCAGCCAGGGACAGCACTCTGGGGCCAACGTCCTGACTTTC
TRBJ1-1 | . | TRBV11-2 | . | CASSLESGVGGTEAFF | TGTGCCAGCAGCTTAGAGTCCGGCGTAGGGGGCACTGAAGCTTTCTTT
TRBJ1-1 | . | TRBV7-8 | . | CASSGPGGSEAFF | TGTGCCAGCAGCGGGCCGGGGGGGAGTGAAGCTTTCTTT
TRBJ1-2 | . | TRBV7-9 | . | CASSSLPRGGGRNYGYTF | TGTGCCAGCAGCTCCCTCCCCCGGGGTGGCGGGAGAAACTATGGCTACACCTTC
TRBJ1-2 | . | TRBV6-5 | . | CASRRIQGGGYTF | TGTGCCAGCAGACGGATTCAGGGTGGTGGCTACACCTTC
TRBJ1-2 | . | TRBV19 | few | CASSMSRGADPGYTF | TGTGCCAGTAGTATGTCAAGGGGCGCGGATCCCGGCTACACCTTC
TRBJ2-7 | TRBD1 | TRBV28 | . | CASSFWTGPSEQYF | TGTGCCAGCAGTTTTTGGACAGGCCCCTCTGAGCAGTACTTC
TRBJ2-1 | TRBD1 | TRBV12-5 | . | CASGTGVYNEQFF | TGTGCTAGTGGCACAGGGGTTTACAATGAGCAGTTCTTC
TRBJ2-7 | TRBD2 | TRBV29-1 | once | CSVTGLAVEQYF | TGCAGCGTCACGGGACTAGCGGTTGAGCAGTACTTC
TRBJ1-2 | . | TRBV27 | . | CASRGAGWYGYTF | TGTGCCAGCAGGGGCGCTGGCTGGTATGGCTACACCTTC
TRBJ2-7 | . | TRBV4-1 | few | CASSQGIGALSYEQYF | TGCGCCAGCAGCCAAGGGATAGGGGCCCTTTCCTACGAGCAGTACTTC
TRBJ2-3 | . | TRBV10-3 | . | CAISSGRGGTRGTDTQYF | TGTGCCATCAGTAGTGGGCGAGGAGGGACCAGAGGCACAGATACGCAGTATTTT
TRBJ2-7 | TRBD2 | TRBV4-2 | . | CASSHTSGGGYEQYF | TGTGCCAGCAGCCACACCAGCGGGGGAGGATACGAGCAGTACTTC
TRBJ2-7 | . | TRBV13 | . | CASSQPTRRNEQYF | TGTGCCAGCAGCCAACCCACTCGGAGGAACGAGCAGTACTTC
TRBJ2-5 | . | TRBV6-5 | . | CASSNLRTKQYF | TGTGCCAGCAGCAACCTACGGACTAAGCAGTACTTC
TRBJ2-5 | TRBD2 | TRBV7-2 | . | CATTDGLAGRETQYF | TGTGCCACCACAGATGGACTAGCGGGCAGAGAGACCCAGTACTTC
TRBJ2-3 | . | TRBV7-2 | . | CASSHYTDTQYF | TGTGCCAGCAGCCACTACACAGATACGCAGTATTTT
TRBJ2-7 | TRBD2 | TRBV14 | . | CASSQRTGGYEQYF | TGTGCCAGCAGCCAACGTACGGGGGGCTACGAGCAGTACTTC
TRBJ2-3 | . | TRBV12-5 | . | CASGLGTFLGPDTQYF | TGTGCTAGTGGTTTGGGGACCTTCTTGGGGCCAGATACGCAGTATTTT
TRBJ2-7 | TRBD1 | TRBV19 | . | CASSPSLGQGAYEQYF | TGTGCCAGTAGTCCGTCCCTGGGACAGGGGGCTTACGAGCAGTACTTC